This T cell receptor (beta chain) was identified in a study of PD-L1 blockade in urothelial cancer. Produced via immunoSEQ multiplex PCR; TCRdb's table is partial and in-frame only. Of about 50,000 clones in the sample, 70% to 80% were seen once. Trimming at V came to 5 bases and at J to 9 bases, leaving 9 bases not matched to a gene. Looked up from germline, CDR1 is SGHNT and CDR2 is YYREEE (reference sequence). The CDR3 totals 15 residues. The TCR sequence derives from an older man with urothelial cancer. V usage is TRBV5-4 and J usage is TRBJ2-1; TRBD1 matches 12 bases. Sequences were derived from PBMCs, sampled around atezolizumab (anti-PD-L1) treatment. This chain's CDR3 is CASRPGTGGQGEQFF. The CDR3 nucleotides read TGTGCCAGCAGACCCGGGACAGGGGGCCAGGGTGAGCAGTTCTTC.